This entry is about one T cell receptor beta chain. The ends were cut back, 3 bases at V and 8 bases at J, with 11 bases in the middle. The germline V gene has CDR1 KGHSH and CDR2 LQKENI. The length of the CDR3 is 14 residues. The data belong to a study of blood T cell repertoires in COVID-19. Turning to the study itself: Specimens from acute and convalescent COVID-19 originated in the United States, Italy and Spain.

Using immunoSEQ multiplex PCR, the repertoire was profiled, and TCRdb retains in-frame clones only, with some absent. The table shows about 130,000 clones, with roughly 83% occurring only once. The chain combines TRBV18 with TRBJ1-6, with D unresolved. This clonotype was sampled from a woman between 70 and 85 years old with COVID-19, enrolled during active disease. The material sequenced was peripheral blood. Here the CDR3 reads CASSPTTHDSPLHF. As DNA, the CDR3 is TGTGCCAGCTCACCTACTACCCATGATTCACCCCTCCACTTT.